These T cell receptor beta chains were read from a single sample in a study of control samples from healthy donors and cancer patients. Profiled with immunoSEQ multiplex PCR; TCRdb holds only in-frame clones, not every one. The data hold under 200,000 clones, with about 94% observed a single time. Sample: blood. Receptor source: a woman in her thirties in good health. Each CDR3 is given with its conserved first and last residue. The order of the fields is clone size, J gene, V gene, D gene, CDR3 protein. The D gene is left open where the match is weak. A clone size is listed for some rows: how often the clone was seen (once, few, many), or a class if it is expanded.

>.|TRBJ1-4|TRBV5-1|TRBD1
CASSSGTGSEKLFF
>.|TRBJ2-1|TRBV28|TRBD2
CASSFSLAGGYEQFF
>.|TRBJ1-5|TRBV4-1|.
CASSQDNRRRDYSNQPQHF
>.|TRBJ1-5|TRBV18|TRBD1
CASSPKQGVGNQPQHF
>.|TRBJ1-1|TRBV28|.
CASSFRAGEAFF
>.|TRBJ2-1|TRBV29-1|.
CSGRRLVIDSYEQFF
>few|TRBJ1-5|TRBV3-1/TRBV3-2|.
CASSQGIGTQPQHF
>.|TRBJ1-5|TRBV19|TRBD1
CASSIAGTTGRQPQHF
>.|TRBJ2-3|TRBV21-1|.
CASPRGRENERATDTQYF
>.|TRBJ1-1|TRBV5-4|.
CASSLEAGVNTEAFF
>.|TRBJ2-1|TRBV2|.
CAVTGDKVDEQFF
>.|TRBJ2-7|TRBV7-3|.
CASSPTSSYEQYF
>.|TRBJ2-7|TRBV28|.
CASRKRDGRYEQYF
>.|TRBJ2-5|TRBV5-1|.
CASSLRSGETQYF
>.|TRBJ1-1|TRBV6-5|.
CASLTGGSNTEAFF
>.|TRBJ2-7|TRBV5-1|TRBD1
CASSLAPDRQRYEQYF
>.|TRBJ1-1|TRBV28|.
CASSLRGYKTEAFF
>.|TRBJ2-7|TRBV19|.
CASSTPGRGSYEQYF
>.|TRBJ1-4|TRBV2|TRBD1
CASSEGGQGKLFF
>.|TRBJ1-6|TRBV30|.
CAWRGVGHGHSPLHF
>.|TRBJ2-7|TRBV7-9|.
CASSPESSYEQYF
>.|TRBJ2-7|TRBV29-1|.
CSVEGREGVYEQYF
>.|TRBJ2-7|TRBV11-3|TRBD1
CASSADRAAFYEQYF
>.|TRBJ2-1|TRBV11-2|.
CASSRLGGGNEQFF
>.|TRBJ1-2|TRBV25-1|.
CASSEFGRADGYTF
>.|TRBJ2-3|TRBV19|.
CASSPQSDTQYF
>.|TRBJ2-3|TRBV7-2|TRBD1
CASSRRGTEPTDTQYF
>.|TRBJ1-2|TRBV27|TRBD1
CASSGQGAGNYGYTF
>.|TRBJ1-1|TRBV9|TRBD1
CASSVGPGGRDTEAFF
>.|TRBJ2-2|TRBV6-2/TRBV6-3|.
CASSPTRAYTGELFF
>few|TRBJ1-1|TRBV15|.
CATSKTENTEAFF
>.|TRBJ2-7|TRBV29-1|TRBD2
CSVEGAGGGEQYF
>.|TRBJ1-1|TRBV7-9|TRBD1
CASSSRGGTEAFF
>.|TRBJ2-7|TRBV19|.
CATRDTSYEQYF
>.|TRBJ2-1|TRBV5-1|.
CASSYLYNEQFF
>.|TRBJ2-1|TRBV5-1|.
CASMVGRHNEQFF
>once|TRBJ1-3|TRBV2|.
CASTSDNGNTIYF
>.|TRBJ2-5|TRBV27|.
CASSLGRFGETQYF
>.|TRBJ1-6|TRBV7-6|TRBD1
CASSSGTGGPPLHF
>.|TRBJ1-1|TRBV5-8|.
CASSSTSGRRGTEAFF
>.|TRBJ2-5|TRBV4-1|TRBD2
CASSQESVRLAGVRETQYF
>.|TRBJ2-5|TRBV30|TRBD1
CAWGGQGEETQYF
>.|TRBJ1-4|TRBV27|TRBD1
CASSPRQGKGELFF
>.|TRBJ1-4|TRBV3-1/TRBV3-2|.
CASSSSGEGEKLFF
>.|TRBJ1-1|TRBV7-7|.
CASSPLSMGGTEAFF
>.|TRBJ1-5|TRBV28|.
CASTPGRPSNQPQHF
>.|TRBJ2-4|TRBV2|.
CASKGSLAKNIQYF
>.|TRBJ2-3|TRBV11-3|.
CASSQQSPDTQYF
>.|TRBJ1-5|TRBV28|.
CASRGTNQPQHF
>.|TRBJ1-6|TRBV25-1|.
CASSAFLTGLSSPLHF
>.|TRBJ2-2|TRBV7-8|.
CASRDTGRNTGELFF
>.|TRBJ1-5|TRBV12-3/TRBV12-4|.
CASTSNNQPQHF
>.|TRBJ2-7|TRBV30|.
CAWSVRGSVGEQYF